This is a list of T cell receptor beta chains from one sample in a study of cytomegalovirus exposure and HLA in healthy donors. This table comes from immunoSEQ multiplex PCR, and its TCRdb copy is limited to in-frame clones, with some not included. In total, the table holds about 140,000 clones. Sequencing was performed on PBMCs. The source of these receptors is a man aged 35 to 55 in good health and CMV-seronegative. CDR3s leave out the opening cysteine and the closing phenylalanine or tryptophan. Each record gives: V gene, CDR3 protein.

v_gene: TRBV5-6; CDR3aa: ASNIDRGQGFYNEQF
v_gene: TRBV18; CDR3aa: ASSPTTGRGSQPQH
v_gene: TRBV19; CDR3aa: ASSPWTDQYSNQPQH
v_gene: TRBV10-3; CDR3aa: AISELGGANYGYT
v_gene: TRBV19; CDR3aa: ASGWRTGDTEAF
v_gene: TRBV15; CDR3aa: ATSRDMIVDYGYT
v_gene: TRBV29-1; CDR3aa: SVGTAQETQY
v_gene: TRBV5-4; CDR3aa: ASSRDISPDTQY
v_gene: TRBV12-5; CDR3aa: ASGLGQYSNQPQH
v_gene: TRBV18; CDR3aa: ASSPTQGQGARGYT
v_gene: TRBV2; CDR3aa: ASTFTTNTEAF
v_gene: TRBV28; CDR3aa: ASTRTGGRNQPQH
v_gene: TRBV15; CDR3aa: ATSPSYQPQH
v_gene: TRBV5-1; CDR3aa: ASSEGVSGNTIY
v_gene: TRBV7-2; CDR3aa: ASSLGATSYNEQF
v_gene: TRBV6-1; CDR3aa: ASPGGDTQY
v_gene: TRBV11-3; CDR3aa: ASSPRQGSYNEQF
v_gene: TRBV6-5; CDR3aa: ASSYRGQGGTEAF
v_gene: TRBV27; CDR3aa: ASRPGVLSNQPQH
v_gene: TRBV27; CDR3aa: ASSKYRGQGRNQPQH
v_gene: TRBV14; CDR3aa: ASSPRGGRGTEAF
v_gene: TRBV5-4; CDR3aa: ASSLQGPEAF
v_gene: TRBV28; CDR3aa: ASSIAGVTDTQY
v_gene: TRBV27; CDR3aa: ASSSLRGAYEQY
v_gene: TRBV7-2; CDR3aa: ASSLGQVMNTEAF
v_gene: TRBV5-5; CDR3aa: ASSGAATGLDEQY
v_gene: TRBV5-1; CDR3aa: ASSYRAPNTGELF
v_gene: TRBV6-5; CDR3aa: ASSYPRDRGPGELF
v_gene: TRBV6-1; CDR3aa: ASSESTVGITGETQY
v_gene: TRBV4-1; CDR3aa: ASSQDRTASNYGYT
v_gene: TRBV28; CDR3aa: ASMSPLGGSYGYT
v_gene: TRBV5-6; CDR3aa: ASSLLTRSVVSNEQF
v_gene: TRBV27; CDR3aa: ASSFAGIDQPQH
v_gene: TRBV2; CDR3aa: ASSEEAPPPGQLGQPQH
v_gene: TRBV4-3; CDR3aa: ASSPGQGNNQPQH
v_gene: TRBV4-2; CDR3aa: ASSLGQGGRGNEKLF
v_gene: TRBV6-5; CDR3aa: ASSVTRDRDGYT
v_gene: TRBV2; CDR3aa: ASSEVGQGASWLNEKLF
v_gene: TRBV19; CDR3aa: ASSRGTNEKLF
v_gene: TRBV7-9; CDR3aa: ASSLVGQGFNTQY
v_gene: TRBV6-6; CDR3aa: ASILATGGPYNEQF
v_gene: TRBV7-9; CDR3aa: ASSDSTYEQY
v_gene: TRBV30; CDR3aa: AWTEGVQPQH
v_gene: TRBV11-2; CDR3aa: ASSLVGAEQY
v_gene: TRBV4-1; CDR3aa: ASSHGTGGTSEKLF
v_gene: TRBV5-6; CDR3aa: ASTFWGLAGVNEQF
v_gene: TRBV18; CDR3aa: ASSPLQLVPSDSGNTIY
v_gene: TRBV10-1; CDR3aa: ASRPDRVESHYEQY
v_gene: TRBV5-1; CDR3aa: ASSFTGDTNYGYT
v_gene: TRBV6-6; CDR3aa: ASSYTPRTANSPLH
v_gene: TRBV9; CDR3aa: ASSVAGQDYGYT
v_gene: TRBV9; CDR3aa: ASSVAARADEQF
v_gene: TRBV6-1; CDR3aa: ASSATSGTDTQY
v_gene: TRBV9; CDR3aa: ASSGRGPFLTDTQY